In its sample, the clone carrying this T cell receptor (beta chain) was seen a few times. As yet, its antigen is unknown. This entry is derived from a study of beta chain features in type 1 diabetes. Overall study findings and caveats: All four CD4+ subsets from Type 1 diabetes patients carried moderately but significantly shorter TCRB CDR3s.

As every portion of the isolated RNA was reverse transcribed, the sequencing read expressed TCRB transcripts. The repertoire was sequenced with immunoSEQ multiplex PCR; TCRdb's copy has only in-frame clones and lacks some. The data contain about 160,000 clones, about 8.3% of them singletons. The authors took one heparinised blood draw, averaging about 116 mL, from each donor. V was pared by 5 bases and J by 9 bases, with 10 bases of the junction left unmatched. The CDR3 contains 15 residues. Germline V lookup: CDR1 SGHVS, CDR2 FNYEAQ. The TCR sequence derives from a young woman with type 1 diabetes. Sample: central memory CD4+ T cells from blood. The chain uses TRBV7-6 and TRBJ2-1, with TRBD2 matching 10 bases. The CDR3 coding sequence is TGTGCCAGCAGCCAAAGCGGGAGGGGTTGGGGTGAGCAGTTCTTC. It yields the protein CASSQSGRGWGEQFF.